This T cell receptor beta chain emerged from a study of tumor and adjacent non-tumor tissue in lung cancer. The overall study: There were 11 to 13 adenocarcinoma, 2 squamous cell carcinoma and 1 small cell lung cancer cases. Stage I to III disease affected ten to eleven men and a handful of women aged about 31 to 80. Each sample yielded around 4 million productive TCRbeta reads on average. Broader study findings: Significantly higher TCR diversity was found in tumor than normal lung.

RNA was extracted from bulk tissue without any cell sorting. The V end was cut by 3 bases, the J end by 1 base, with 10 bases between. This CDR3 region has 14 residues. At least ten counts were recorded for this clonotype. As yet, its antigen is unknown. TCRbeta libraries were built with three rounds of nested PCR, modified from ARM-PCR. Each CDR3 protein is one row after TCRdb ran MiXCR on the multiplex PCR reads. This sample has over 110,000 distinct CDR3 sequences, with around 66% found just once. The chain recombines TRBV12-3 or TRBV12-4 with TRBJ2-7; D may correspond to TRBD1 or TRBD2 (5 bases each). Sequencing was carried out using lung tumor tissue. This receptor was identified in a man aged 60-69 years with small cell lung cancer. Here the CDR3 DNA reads TGTGCCAGCAGTTTGGGGGACGGTTCCTACGAGCAGTACTTC. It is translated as CASSLGDGSYEQYF.